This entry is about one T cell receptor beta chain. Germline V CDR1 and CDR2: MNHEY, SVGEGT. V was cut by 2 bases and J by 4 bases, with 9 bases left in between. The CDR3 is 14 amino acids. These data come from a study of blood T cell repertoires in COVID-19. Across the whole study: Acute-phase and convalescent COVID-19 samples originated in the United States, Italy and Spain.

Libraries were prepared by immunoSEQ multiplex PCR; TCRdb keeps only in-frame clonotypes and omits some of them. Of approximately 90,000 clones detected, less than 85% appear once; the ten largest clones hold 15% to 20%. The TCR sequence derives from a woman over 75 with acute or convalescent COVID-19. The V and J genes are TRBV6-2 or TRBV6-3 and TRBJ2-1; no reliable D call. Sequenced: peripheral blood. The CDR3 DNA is TGTGCCAGCAGTTACGGGCTAAGTTACAATGAGCAGTTCTTC. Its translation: CASSYGLSYNEQFF.